This TCR beta chain was retrieved from a study of early T cells in non-severe SARS-CoV-2 infection. Study in general: Sequenced material consisted of bulk RNA (from unsorted whole blood), and chains were unpaired. Study-level points and caveats: VDJdb-based matching was biased toward anti-spike CD8 responses and missed private and CD4 specificities.

This clonotype came up many times. Its target is not known. The TCR library protocol was used to attach unique molecular identifiers. These identifiers were attached to individual cDNA molecules. TCRdb re-analysed the 5' RACE reads in MiXCR, keeping a single row per CDR3 protein. The data show some 60,000 distinct CDR3 sequences, around 12% seen once. Per the germline V gene, CDR1 is SEHNR and CDR2 is FQNEAQ (reference sequence). This CDR3 contains 15 residues. The V and J ends lost 4 bases and 3 bases, in that order; junction bases with no gene match: 6. This TCR derives from an adult who was a healthcare worker with PCR-confirmed SARS-CoV-2 infection or an uninfected control (not recorded which). The J gene is TRBJ1-5, the V gene TRBV7-9; 7 nucleotides agree with TRBD1. Input material: whole blood. In DNA, the CDR3 is TGTGCCAGCAGCTATGGGACAGATCACAATCAGCCCCAGCATTTT. As protein: CASSYGTDHNQPQHF.